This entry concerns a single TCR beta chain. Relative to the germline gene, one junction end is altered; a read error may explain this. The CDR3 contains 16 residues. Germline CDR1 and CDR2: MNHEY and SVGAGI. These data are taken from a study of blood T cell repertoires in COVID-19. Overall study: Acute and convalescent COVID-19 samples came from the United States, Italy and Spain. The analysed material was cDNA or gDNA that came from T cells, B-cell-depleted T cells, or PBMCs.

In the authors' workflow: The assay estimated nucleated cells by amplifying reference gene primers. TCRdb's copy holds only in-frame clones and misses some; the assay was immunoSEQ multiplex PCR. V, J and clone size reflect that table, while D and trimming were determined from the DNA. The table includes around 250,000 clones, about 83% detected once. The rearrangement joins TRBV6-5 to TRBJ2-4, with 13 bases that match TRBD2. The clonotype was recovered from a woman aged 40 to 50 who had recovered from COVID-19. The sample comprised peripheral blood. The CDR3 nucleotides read TGTGCCAGCAGTTACACTAGCGGGGGGGCCAGAAACATTCAGTACTTC. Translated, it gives CASSYTSGGARNIQYF.